This T cell receptor beta chain was recovered during a study of graft-versus-host responses after intestinal transplantation. On the study more broadly: Multivisceral, liver-intestinal, or isolated intestinal grafts went to recipients.

About this clone itself: Its antigen is currently unknown.

Losses at the gene ends were 1 base for V and 6 bases for J; bases not matched to a gene: 8. Germline V lookup: CDR1 SNHLY, CDR2 FYNNEI. The CDR3 has 16 amino acids. Some clones are missing from TCRdb's copy, which holds only in-frame ones; the method was immunoSEQ multiplex PCR. The sample includes under 95,000 clones, approximately 78% of them seen just once. Study results and limitations: Recipient marrow harbored GvH clones, some of which surfaced first in ileum or blood. Within allografts, high graft-versus-host to host-versus-graft clonal ratios were seen among patients with graft-donor T cell macrochimerism.

The sequencing here drew on unstimulated CD4+ T cells sorted from spleen or lymph node cells, taken before intestinal transplant. The receptor's source is a human donor who received an intestinal transplant. The chain combines TRBV2 with TRBJ2-7, with TRBD2 identical over 11 bases. The CDR3 nucleotides read TGTGCCAGCAGTGAAGAGGTGCTAGCGGGAGGTGGCGAGCAGTACTTC. Amino acids: CASSEEVLAGGGEQYF. Filled out from reference TRBV2 and TRBJ2-7, the complete variable domain reads EPEVTQTPSHQVTQMGQEVILRCVPISNHLYFYWYRQILGQKVEFLVSFYNNEISEKSEIFDDQFSVERPDGSNFTLKIRSTKLEDSAMYFCASSEEVLAGGGEQYFGPGTRLTVT.